Following are 4 T cell receptor beta chains from one sample sequenced in a study of low-dose radiotherapy and immunotherapy resistance in tumors. TRAV- and TRBV-specific primers were used for first-strand cDNA, which covered alpha and beta chains. The PCR that amplified TCRs ran for 20 cycles, relying on a constant-region primer and a V-primer adapter. Each CDR3 protein is one row after TCRdb ran MiXCR on the reads. This table holds some 7,400 distinct CDR3 sequences, about 67% found once. The origin of the receptors is a human donor with advanced metastatic prostate, ovarian, gallbladder or colorectal cancer (not recorded which). This table probably holds off-target reads from a library built for another chain.

This clonotype has only one observation. The chain employs TRBV18 and TRBJ2-7; TRBD1 agrees at 9 bases. The CDR3 length is 13 residues. Germline assignment: CDR1 KGHSH and CDR2 LQKENI. V was pared by 5 bases and J by 7 bases, with 6 bases of the junction left unmatched. The CDR3: CASSADRGGEQYF. CDR3 coding DNA: TGTGCCAGCTCAGCGGACAGGGGCGGGGAGCAGTACTTC.

J is TRBJ1-2 and V is TRBV12-3 or TRBV12-4, with 7 positions matching TRBD1. J lost 3 bases, V lost 3 bases, and 7 bases had no gene match. The CDR3 is made up of 15 amino acids. The CDR3 sequence is CASSFDDRVDYGYTF. As DNA, the CDR3 is TGTGCCAGCAGTTTCGATGACAGGGTGGACTATGGCTACACCTTC.

The chain combines TRBV7-9 with TRBJ1-2, with TRBD1 matching 11 bases. CDR3 length equals 15 residues. V was pared by 3 bases and J by 0 bases, with 0 bases of the junction left unmatched. Germline lookup yields CDR1 SEHNR and CDR2 FQNEAQ (reference sequence). In nucleotides, the CDR3 is TGTGCCAGCAGCTTGGGACAGGGGGCTAACTATGGCTACACCTTC. Translating it yields CASSLGQGANYGYTF.

This rearrangement joins TRBV6-8 to TRBJ2-1, with TRBD2 matching 16 bases. CDR3 length: 17 amino acids. Trimming at V came to 6 bases and at J to 5 bases, leaving 7 bases not matched to a gene. Looked up from germline, CDR1 is MNHGY and CDR2 is SAAAGT. The CDR3: CASSSGTSGRANNEQFF. The CDR3 DNA follows: TGTGCCAGCAGCTCCGGGACTAGCGGGAGGGCCAACAATGAGCAGTTCTTC.